Listed below are T cell receptor beta chains from one sample, sequenced in a study of blood T cell repertoires in COVID-19. Using immunoSEQ multiplex PCR, the repertoire was profiled, and TCRdb retains in-frame clones only, with some absent. Of over 130,000 clones in the sample, more than 75% were seen once. Source material: peripheral blood. The receptors stem from a human donor in a cohort sampled during active COVID-19. The CDR3 runs from the conserved cysteine through the conserved F or W. The D gene is left open where the match is weak. The size field is filled for only some rows; it gives once, few, many or a size class.

. TRBJ2-3 TRBV7-9 TRBD1 16 CASSLGDRGRGDTQYF TGTGCCAGCAGCTTAGGGGACAGGGGGCGGGGAGATACGCAGTATTTT
. TRBJ2-2 TRBV4-2 TRBD1 15 CASSPGGLHTGELFF TGTGCCAGCAGCCCAGGGGGCCTTCACACCGGGGAGCTGTTTTTT
. TRBJ2-7 TRBV5-1 . 14 CASSGASGDREQYF TGCGCCAGCAGCGGCGCTTCAGGGGATCGGGAGCAGTACTTC
. TRBJ2-1 TRBV19 . 13 CASSKARANEQFF TGTGCCAGTAGTAAGGCTAGAGCTAATGAGCAGTTCTTC
. TRBJ1-3 TRBV4-2 . 15 CASSQSQGDGNTIYF TGTGCCAGCAGCCAATCACAGGGAGACGGAAACACCATATATTTT
. TRBJ2-7 TRBV27 TRBD2 18 CASSLSSPTLRGGDEQYF TGTGCCAGCAGTTTATCCTCCCCTACTTTGCGGGGGGGAGACGAGCAGTACTTC
. TRBJ2-5 TRBV3-1/TRBV3-2 TRBD2 15 CASSQGGLAAETQYF TGTGCCAGCAGCCAAGGGGGACTAGCAGCAGAGACCCAGTACTTC
few TRBJ2-7 TRBV2 TRBD1 12 CASSTGGDEQYF TGTGCCAGCAGTACAGGGGGCGACGAGCAGTACTTC
. TRBJ1-4 TRBV7-9 TRBD1 15 CASSSDRGRAEKLFF TGTGCCAGCAGTTCCGACAGGGGGCGGGCTGAAAAACTGTTTTTT
. TRBJ2-7 TRBV7-8 . 14 CASSAPGDLYEQYF TGTGCCAGCAGCGCGCCGGGTGACCTATACGAGCAGTACTTC
. TRBJ1-2 TRBV28 . 14 CASSLPQAPRGYTF TGTGCCAGCAGCTTACCCCAGGCCCCCCGGGGCTACACCTTC
. TRBJ2-5 TRBV7-3 TRBD2 13 CASSQAGEETQYF TGTGCCAGCAGCCAAGCGGGGGAAGAGACCCAGTACTTC
few TRBJ2-3 TRBV9 . 15 CASSDWGELTDTQYF TGTGCCAGCAGCGACTGGGGAGAACTCACAGATACGCAGTATTTT
. TRBJ2-7 TRBV27 . 14 CASSFQGFSYEQYF TGTGCCAGCAGTTTTCAGGGCTTCTCCTACGAGCAGTACTTC
. TRBJ2-2 TRBV3-1/TRBV3-2 TRBD2 18 CASSQGLGLAGHTGELFF TGTGCCAGCAGCCAAGGTCTGGGCCTAGCGGGACACACCGGGGAGCTGTTTTTT
. TRBJ2-3 TRBV9 TRBD2 15 CASSVGLADTDTQYF TGTGCCAGCAGCGTAGGGCTAGCGGACACAGATACGCAGTATTTT
. TRBJ1-1 TRBV6-6 . 14 CASSSDSLNTEAFF TGTGCCAGCAGCTCGGACAGTTTGAACACTGAAGCTTTCTTT
. TRBJ2-1 TRBV15 TRBD1 17 CATSSRGGQGSYNEQFF TGTGCCACCAGCAGTCGTGGAGGACAGGGGTCCTACAATGAGCAGTTCTTC
. TRBJ1-2 TRBV12-3/TRBV12-4 . 13 CASSRSGNYGYTF TGTGCCAGCAGCCGATCTGGCAACTATGGCTACACCTTC
. TRBJ2-1 TRBV7-9 TRBD2 16 CASSLTSGRLINEQFF TGTGCCAGCAGCTTGACTAGCGGGAGACTGATCAATGAGCAGTTCTTC
. TRBJ2-2 TRBV9 . 16 CASSATGSINTGELFF TGTGCCAGCAGCGCTACAGGGTCCATTAACACCGGGGAGCTGTTTTTT
. TRBJ1-2 TRBV27 . 15 CASSLISGRNYGYTF TGTGCCAGCAGTTTAATATCCGGGAGAAACTATGGCTACACCTTC
. TRBJ2-3 TRBV5-4 TRBD2 16 CASSLGLAGVEDTQYF TGTGCCAGCAGCTTAGGACTAGCGGGAGTGGAAGATACGCAGTATTTT
. TRBJ2-7 TRBV28 . 13 CASMVQGTYEQYF TGTGCCAGCATGGTCCAGGGCACCTACGAGCAGTACTTC
. TRBJ2-3 TRBV3-1/TRBV3-2 TRBD1 15 CASSPGQGKQDTQYF TGTGCCAGCAGCCCCGGACAGGGGAAACAAGATACGCAGTATTTT
. TRBJ2-7 TRBV27 . 13 CASSLKTGYEQYF TGTGCCAGCAGTTTAAAGACGGGATACGAGCAGTACTTC
. TRBJ2-2 TRBV29-1 TRBD1 15 CSVEDRQGAAGELFF TGCAGCGTTGAAGATCGGCAGGGGGCAGCCGGGGAGCTGTTTTTT
once TRBJ2-7 TRBV5-8 TRBD2 15 CASRGTGRSSYEQYF TGTGCCAGCAGAGGCACCGGGAGGAGCTCCTACGAGCAGTACTTC
. TRBJ1-4 TRBV11-3 TRBD1 16 CASTRDSLATNEKLFF TGTGCCAGCACCCGGGACAGTCTTGCAACTAATGAAAAACTGTTTTTT
. TRBJ2-2 TRBV19 TRBD2 19 CASSTWNMTSGVDTGELFF TGTGCCAGTAGTACATGGAATATGACTAGCGGGGTAGACACCGGGGAGCTGTTTTTT
. TRBJ1-2 TRBV7-9 TRBD1 16 CASSFFRDRGAYGYTF TGTGCCAGCAGCTTCTTCCGGGACAGGGGGGCCTATGGCTACACCTTC
. TRBJ2-5 TRBV29-1 . 13 CSVGGLNSETQYF TGCAGCGTTGGAGGGCTGAACTCGGAGACCCAGTACTTC
. TRBJ1-3 TRBV3-1/TRBV3-2 . 14 CASSPHSSGNTIYF TGTGCCAGCAGCCCTCACAGCTCTGGAAACACCATATATTTT
. TRBJ1-6 TRBV2 . 15 CASSSGGSYNSPLHF TGTGCCAGCAGTTCCGGTGGGAGTTATAATTCACCCCTCCACTTT
. TRBJ2-7 TRBV5-5 TRBD1 16 CASRERRQGSNYEQYF TGTGCCAGCAGGGAAAGGCGACAGGGGTCGAACTACGAGCAGTACTTC
. TRBJ2-2 TRBV2 TRBD2 15 CASRKRELNTGELFF TGTGCCAGCAGGAAGCGGGAGCTGAACACCGGGGAGCTGTTTTTT
. TRBJ2-2 TRBV28 . 17 CASSPYLGDSNTGELFF TGTGCCAGCAGCCCCTATCTCGGGGACTCGAACACCGGGGAGCTGTTTTTT
once TRBJ2-3 TRBV2 TRBD2 15 CASSRALAGADTQYF TGTGCCAGCAGCCGAGCACTAGCGGGAGCAGATACGCAGTATTTT
. TRBJ2-6 TRBV5-1 TRBD1 17 CASSRDSLSSGANVLTF TGCGCCAGCAGCAGGGACAGCCTCTCCTCTGGGGCCAACGTCCTGACTTTC
. TRBJ2-7 TRBV30 TRBD1 12 CAWTRDSYEQYF TGTGCCTGGACCAGGGACAGCTACGAGCAGTACTTC
. TRBJ2-3 TRBV7-7 . 16 CASSLGSLSKIDTQYF TGTGCCAGCAGCCTCGGGAGTCTATCGAAAATAGATACGCAGTATTTT
many TRBJ2-2 TRBV7-3 . 16 CASSLTPTGISGELFF TGTGCCAGCAGCTTAACGCCAACAGGGATTTCCGGGGAGCTGTTTTTT
. TRBJ2-5 TRBV5-1 TRBD1 14 CASSLGDRGETQYF TGCGCCAGCAGCTTGGGGGACAGGGGAGAGACCCAGTACTTC
. TRBJ1-1 TRBV4-1 TRBD1 15 CASSLRPGTGGEAFF TGCGCCAGCAGCCTTCGTCCCGGGACAGGGGGCGAAGCTTTCTTT
. TRBJ1-1 TRBV11-2 TRBD1 13 CASSTGERTEAFF TGTGCCAGCAGCACAGGGGAGCGGACTGAAGCTTTCTTT
. TRBJ2-3 TRBV28 TRBD1 14 CASSTGQGLDTQYF TGTGCCAGCAGCACTGGACAGGGGTTAGATACGCAGTATTTT
. TRBJ1-2 TRBV5-4 . 14 CASSLLQGNYGYTF TGTGCCAGCAGCTTGCTACAGGGCAACTATGGCTACACCTTC
once TRBJ1-4 TRBV28 . 16 CASSLYRPATNEKLFF TGTGCCAGCAGTTTGTACAGGCCCGCAACTAATGAAAAACTGTTTTTT
. TRBJ2-5 TRBV9 TRBD2 16 CASSVVSSGGAGTQYF TGTGCCAGCAGCGTAGTTTCGAGCGGGGGGGCCGGGACCCAGTACTTC
. TRBJ2-1 TRBV9 . 16 CASSERSGGSYNEQFF TGTGCCAGCAGTGAACGGAGCGGTGGCTCCTACAATGAGCAGTTCTTC